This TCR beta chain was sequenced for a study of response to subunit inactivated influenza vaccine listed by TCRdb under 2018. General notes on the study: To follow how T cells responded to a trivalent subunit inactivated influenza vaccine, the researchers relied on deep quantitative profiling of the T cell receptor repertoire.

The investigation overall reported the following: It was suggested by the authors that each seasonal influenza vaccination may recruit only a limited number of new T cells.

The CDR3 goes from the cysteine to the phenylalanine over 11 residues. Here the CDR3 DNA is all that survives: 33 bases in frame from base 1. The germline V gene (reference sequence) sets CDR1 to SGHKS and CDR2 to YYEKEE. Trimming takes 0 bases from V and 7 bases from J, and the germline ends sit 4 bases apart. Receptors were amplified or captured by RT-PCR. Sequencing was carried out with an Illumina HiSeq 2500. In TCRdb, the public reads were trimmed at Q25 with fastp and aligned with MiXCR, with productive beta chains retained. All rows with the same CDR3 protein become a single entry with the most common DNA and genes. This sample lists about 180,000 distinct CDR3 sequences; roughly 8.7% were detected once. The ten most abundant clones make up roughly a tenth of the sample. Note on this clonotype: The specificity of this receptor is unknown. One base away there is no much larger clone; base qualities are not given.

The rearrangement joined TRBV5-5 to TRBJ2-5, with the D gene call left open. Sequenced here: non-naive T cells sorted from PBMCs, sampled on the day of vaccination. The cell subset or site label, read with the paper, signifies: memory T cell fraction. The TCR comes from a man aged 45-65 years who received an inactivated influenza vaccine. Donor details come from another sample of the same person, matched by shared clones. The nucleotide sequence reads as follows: TGTGCCAGCAGCTTGGCGGGGACCCAGTACTTC. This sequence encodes CASSLAGTQYF.